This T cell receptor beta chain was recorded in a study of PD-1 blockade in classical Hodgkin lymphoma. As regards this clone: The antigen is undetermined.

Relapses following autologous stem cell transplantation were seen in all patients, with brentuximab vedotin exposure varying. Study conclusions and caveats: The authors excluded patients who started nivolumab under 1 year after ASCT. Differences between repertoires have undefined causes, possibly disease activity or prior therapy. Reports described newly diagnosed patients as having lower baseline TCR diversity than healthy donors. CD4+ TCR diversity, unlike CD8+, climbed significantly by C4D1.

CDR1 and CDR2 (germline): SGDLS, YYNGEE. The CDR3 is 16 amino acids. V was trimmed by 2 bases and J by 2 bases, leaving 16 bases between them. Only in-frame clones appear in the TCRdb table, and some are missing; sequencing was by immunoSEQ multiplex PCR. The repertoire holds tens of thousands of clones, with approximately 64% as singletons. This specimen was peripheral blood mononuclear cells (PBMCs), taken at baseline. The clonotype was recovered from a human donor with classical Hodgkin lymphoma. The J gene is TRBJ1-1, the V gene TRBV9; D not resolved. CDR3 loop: CASSVNPTAGNTEAFF. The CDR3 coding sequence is TGTGCCAGCAGCGTCAATCCAACAGCGGGAAACACTGAAGCTTTCTTT.